These T cell receptor beta chains were read from a single sample in a study of T cell responses to AZD1222 COVID-19 vaccine. The assay was immunoSEQ multiplex PCR, and TCRdb's table has in-frame clones only and misses some. The repertoire consists of tens of thousands of clones, with 60% to 85% occurring once and the leading ten covering 27%. This sample comprised peripheral blood, obtained 28 days after the second dose of the MenACWY control vaccine. The receptors stem from an adult who received the MenACWY meningococcal vaccine as a control. CDR3s include the opening cysteine and the closing phenylalanine or tryptophan. A D gene is named only where the DNA matches it firmly. Clone size is stated in some rows and not others, as once, few, many or a class when expanded.

TRBJ1-1 NA TRBV5-4 NA CASSPGLNTEAFF TGTGCCAGCAGCCCAGGCCTGAACACTGAAGCTTTCTTT
TRBJ1-5 NA TRBV4-1 NA CASSQVDMGLHYQPQHF TGCGCCAGCAGCCAAGTAGACATGGGTCTCCATTATCAGCCCCAGCATTTT
TRBJ2-3 NA TRBV5-4 NA CASSLAGTDTQYF TGTGCCAGCAGCTTAGCGGGCACAGATACGCAGTATTTT
TRBJ1-1 NA TRBV11-2 NA CASSLEGMGYTEAFF TGTGCCAGCAGCTTAGAGGGCATGGGGTACACTGAAGCTTTCTTT
TRBJ2-2 TRBD1 TRBV2 NA CASRLDRGQTGELFF TGTGCCAGCAGGCTTGACAGGGGGCAGACCGGGGAGCTGTTTTTT
TRBJ1-2 NA TRBV7-2 NA CASSLADNYGYTF TGTGCCAGCAGCTTAGCGGACAACTATGGCTACACCTTC
TRBJ2-3 NA TRBV6-1 NA CASSDRGADTQYF TGTGCCAGCAGTGACAGGGGAGCAGATACGCAGTATTTT
TRBJ2-7 NA TRBV18 NA CASSRDDGYEQYF TGTGCCAGCTCTCGGGACGACGGATACGAGCAGTACTTC
TRBJ2-4 NA TRBV25-1 few CASRSFDTRLGKNIQYF TGTGCCAGCAGATCATTCGACACGAGGCTGGGCAAAAACATTCAGTACTTC
TRBJ1-5 TRBD1 TRBV7-9 NA CASSFDRGRIQPQHF TGTGCCAGCAGCTTCGACAGGGGGCGGATTCAGCCCCAGCATTTT
TRBJ2-1 NA TRBV3-1/TRBV3-2 few CASSQPAGGTNEQFF TGTGCCAGCAGCCAGCCAGCGGGTGGGACCAATGAGCAGTTCTTC
TRBJ1-6 TRBD1 TRBV28 NA CASSPQTGPSPLHF TGTGCCAGCAGTCCCCAGACAGGGCCTTCACCCCTCCACTTT
TRBJ2-2 NA TRBV6-5 NA CASSYTLRGELFF TGTGCCAGCAGTTACACCTTACGCGGGGAGCTGTTTTTT
TRBJ2-7 NA TRBV10-3 NA CAISRGELSYEQYF TGTGCCATCAGTCGAGGGGAGTTATCCTACGAGCAGTACTTC
TRBJ2-3 TRBD2 TRBV18 NA CASSSTSGPTDTQYF TGTGCCAGCTCATCTACTAGCGGGCCTACAGATACGCAGTATTTT
TRBJ2-1 NA TRBV7-9 few CASSLGRYNEQFF TGTGCCAGCAGCTTGGGCAGATACAATGAGCAGTTCTTC
TRBJ1-4 NA TRBV14 NA CASSPEGYSNEKLFF TGTGCCAGCAGCCCTGAAGGCTACTCTAATGAAAAACTGTTTTTT
TRBJ2-7 TRBD1 TRBV10-3 NA CAIRAGTGGISSYEQYF TGTGCCATCAGAGCCGGGACAGGGGGCATTAGCTCCTACGAGCAGTACTTC
TRBJ1-1 NA TRBV12-3/TRBV12-4 NA CASSYDREAFF TGTGCCAGCAGCTATGACAGGGAAGCTTTCTTT
TRBJ1-6 NA TRBV9 NA CASSVDPNSPLHF TGTGCCAGCAGCGTAGATCCGAATTCACCCCTCCACTTT
TRBJ2-3 NA TRBV19 NA CASSIGVEADTQYF TGTGCCAGTAGTATCGGGGTAGAAGCAGATACGCAGTATTTT